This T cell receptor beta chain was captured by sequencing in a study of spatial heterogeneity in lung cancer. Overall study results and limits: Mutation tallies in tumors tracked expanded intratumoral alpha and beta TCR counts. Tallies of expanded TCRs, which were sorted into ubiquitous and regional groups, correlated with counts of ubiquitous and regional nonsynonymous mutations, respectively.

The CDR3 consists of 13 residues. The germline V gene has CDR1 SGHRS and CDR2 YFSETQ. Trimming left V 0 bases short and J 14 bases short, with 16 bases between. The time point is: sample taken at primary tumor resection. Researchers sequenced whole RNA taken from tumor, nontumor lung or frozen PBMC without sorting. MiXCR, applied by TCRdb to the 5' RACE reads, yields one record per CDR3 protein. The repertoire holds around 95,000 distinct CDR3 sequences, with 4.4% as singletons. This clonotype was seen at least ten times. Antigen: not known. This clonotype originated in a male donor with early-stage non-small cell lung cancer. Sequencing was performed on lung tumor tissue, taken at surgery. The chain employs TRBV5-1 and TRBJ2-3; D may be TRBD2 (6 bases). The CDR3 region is CASSLESAGYAYF. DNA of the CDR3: TGCGCCAGCAGCTTGGAGTCTGCGGGGTATGCGTATTTT.